A selection of T cell receptor beta chains follows, all from one sample in a study of shared clonotypes between healthy human individuals. Some clones are missing from TCRdb's copy, which holds only in-frame ones; the method was immunoSEQ multiplex PCR. Altogether millions of clones are present, 85% to 95% being singletons, with the ten largest covering 0.1% to 0.15%. The sequencing input was naive CD4+ T cells sorted from blood. Source of these receptors: a man between 18 and 29 years old in good health. The CDR3 runs from the conserved cysteine through the conserved F or W. The D gene is left open where the match is weak. Size values are once, few and many counts, or a class for expanded clones, and some rows have none.

CDR3 length: 16; V gene: TRBV6-1; D gene: -; clone size: once; J gene: TRBJ2-3; CDR3 protein: CASSEGGGRRLDTQYF; CDR3 DNA: TGTGCCAGCAGTGAAGGTGGGGGGCGCCGATTAGATACGCAGTATTTT
CDR3 length: 15; V gene: TRBV5-1; D gene: TRBD2; clone size: -; J gene: TRBJ2-3; CDR3 protein: CASSGEGPPVDTQYF; CDR3 DNA: TGCGCCAGCAGCGGGGAGGGGCCCCCAGTTGATACGCAGTATTTT
CDR3 length: 13; V gene: TRBV10-3; D gene: -; clone size: -; J gene: TRBJ2-7; CDR3 protein: CAISESGSYEQYF; CDR3 DNA: TGTGCCATCAGTGAGTCAGGCAGCTACGAGCAGTACTTC
CDR3 length: 13; V gene: TRBV6-1; D gene: -; clone size: -; J gene: TRBJ2-7; CDR3 protein: CASSEDPSYERYF; CDR3 DNA: TGTGCCAGCAGTGAAGACCCAAGTTACGAGAGGTACTTC
CDR3 length: 13; V gene: TRBV6-6; D gene: TRBD1; clone size: few; J gene: TRBJ2-7; CDR3 protein: CASSGTGDYEQYF; CDR3 DNA: TGTGCCAGCAGTGGAACAGGGGACTACGAGCAGTACTTC
CDR3 length: 16; V gene: TRBV5-5; D gene: TRBD1; clone size: few; J gene: TRBJ1-1; CDR3 protein: CASSSTARTGVTEAFF; CDR3 DNA: TGTGCCAGCAGCTCAACCGCCCGGACAGGGGTAACTGAAGCTTTCTTT
CDR3 length: 14; V gene: TRBV6-6; D gene: TRBD1; clone size: -; J gene: TRBJ2-7; CDR3 protein: CASKTGQGAYEQYF; CDR3 DNA: TGTGCCAGCAAAACGGGACAGGGGGCCTACGAGCAGTACTTC
CDR3 length: 13; V gene: TRBV18; D gene: -; clone size: -; J gene: TRBJ2-3; CDR3 protein: CASSKSGTDTQYF; CDR3 DNA: TGTGCCAGCTCGAAATCCGGCACAGATACGCAGTATTTT
CDR3 length: 15; V gene: TRBV21-1; D gene: -; clone size: -; J gene: TRBJ1-2; CDR3 protein: CASSKSRHLLYGYTF; CDR3 DNA: TGTGCCAGCAGCAAAAGTCGACACCTACTCTATGGCTACACCTTC
CDR3 length: 14; V gene: TRBV5-6; D gene: -; clone size: -; J gene: TRBJ1-4; CDR3 protein: CASSSLGEVEKLFF; CDR3 DNA: TGTGCCAGCAGCTCTCTCGGGGAGGTTGAAAAACTGTTTTTT
CDR3 length: 14; V gene: TRBV30; D gene: -; clone size: -; J gene: TRBJ1-2; CDR3 protein: CAWSVTGLGYGYTF; CDR3 DNA: TGTGCCTGGAGTGTGACTGGGCTAGGCTATGGCTACACCTTC
CDR3 length: 15; V gene: TRBV5-1; D gene: -; clone size: -; J gene: TRBJ1-1; CDR3 protein: CASSLAGRGNTEAFF; CDR3 DNA: TGCGCCAGCAGCTTAGCAGGGAGAGGAAACACTGAAGCTTTCTTT
CDR3 length: 15; V gene: TRBV6-4; D gene: TRBD1; clone size: -; J gene: TRBJ2-3; CDR3 protein: CASSGEQGARDTQYF; CDR3 DNA: TGTGCCAGCAGTGGTGAACAGGGGGCTCGGGATACGCAGTATTTT
CDR3 length: 15; V gene: TRBV2; D gene: TRBD1; clone size: -; J gene: TRBJ2-7; CDR3 protein: CASSEFGQGAYEQYF; CDR3 DNA: TGTGCCAGCAGTGAGTTTGGACAGGGTGCCTACGAGCAGTACTTC
CDR3 length: 15; V gene: TRBV11-2; D gene: TRBD2; clone size: once; J gene: TRBJ2-1; CDR3 protein: CASRRTGGAYNEQFF; CDR3 DNA: TGTGCCTCCCGACGTACGGGGGGGGCTTACAATGAGCAGTTCTTC
CDR3 length: 14; V gene: TRBV9; D gene: TRBD1; clone size: once; J gene: TRBJ1-1; CDR3 protein: CASSVGDRVSKAFF; CDR3 DNA: TGTGCCAGCAGCGTGGGGGACAGGGTTTCCAAAGCTTTCTTT
CDR3 length: 14; V gene: TRBV2; D gene: TRBD2; clone size: -; J gene: TRBJ2-7; CDR3 protein: CASSEREGAYEQYF; CDR3 DNA: TGTGCCAGCAGTGAAAGGGAGGGCGCCTACGAGCAGTACTTC
CDR3 length: 15; V gene: TRBV9; D gene: -; clone size: -; J gene: TRBJ1-3; CDR3 protein: CASSGTGSSGNTIYF; CDR3 DNA: TGTGCCAGCAGCGGTACAGGGTCCTCTGGAAACACCATATATTTT
CDR3 length: 14; V gene: TRBV7-2; D gene: -; clone size: -; J gene: TRBJ1-5; CDR3 protein: CASSSGLSNQPQHF; CDR3 DNA: TGTGCCAGCAGCTCCGGTTTAAGCAATCAGCCCCAGCATTTT
CDR3 length: 15; V gene: TRBV28; D gene: -; clone size: -; J gene: TRBJ2-2; CDR3 protein: CASSEPALGTGELFF; CDR3 DNA: TGTGCCAGCAGTGAGCCTGCCCTGGGGACCGGGGAGCTGTTTTTT
CDR3 length: 14; V gene: TRBV10-3; D gene: -; clone size: -; J gene: TRBJ1-1; CDR3 protein: CAISDLAVNTEAFF; CDR3 DNA: TGTGCCATCAGTGATTTGGCGGTGAACACTGAAGCTTTCTTT
CDR3 length: 15; V gene: TRBV30; D gene: -; clone size: -; J gene: TRBJ1-5; CDR3 protein: CAWTRGGGSNQPQHF; CDR3 DNA: TGTGCCTGGACCAGGGGAGGGGGTAGCAATCAGCCCCAGCATTTT
CDR3 length: 14; V gene: TRBV7-2; D gene: TRBD1; clone size: -; J gene: TRBJ2-7; CDR3 protein: CASSGTGNSYEQYF; CDR3 DNA: TGTGCCAGCAGCGGGACAGGGAATTCCTACGAGCAGTACTTC
CDR3 length: 16; V gene: TRBV28; D gene: -; clone size: once; J gene: TRBJ2-3; CDR3 protein: CASSHHGTRDTDTQYF; CDR3 DNA: TGTGCCAGCAGTCATCACGGGACTCGGGACACAGATACGCAGTATTTT
CDR3 length: 16; V gene: TRBV6-6; D gene: -; clone size: -; J gene: TRBJ1-1; CDR3 protein: CASSPGTRIKNTEAFF; CDR3 DNA: TGTGCCAGCAGCCCGGGGACACGGATTAAAAACACTGAAGCTTTCTTT
CDR3 length: 15; V gene: TRBV4-3; D gene: -; clone size: -; J gene: TRBJ1-3; CDR3 protein: CASSQESGSGNTIYF; CDR3 DNA: TGCGCCAGCAGCCAAGAATCGGGCTCTGGAAACACCATATATTTT
CDR3 length: 15; V gene: TRBV30; D gene: TRBD1; clone size: -; J gene: TRBJ1-5; CDR3 protein: CAWSTYGQGGQPQHF; CDR3 DNA: TGTGCCTGGAGTACATACGGACAGGGAGGCCAGCCCCAGCATTTT
CDR3 length: 16; V gene: TRBV6-1; D gene: -; clone size: -; J gene: TRBJ1-3; CDR3 protein: CASSAAYSGSGNTIYF; CDR3 DNA: TGTGCCAGCAGTGCCGCCTATTCGGGCTCTGGAAACACCATATATTTT
CDR3 length: 13; V gene: TRBV10-3; D gene: -; clone size: -; J gene: TRBJ1-1; CDR3 protein: CAISERTEDEAFF; CDR3 DNA: TGTGCCATCAGTGAGCGAACAGAAGATGAAGCTTTCTTT
CDR3 length: 15; V gene: TRBV27; D gene: -; clone size: -; J gene: TRBJ2-1; CDR3 protein: CASSPDSLAYNEQFF; CDR3 DNA: TGTGCCAGCAGTCCCGACTCTCTGGCTTACAATGAGCAGTTCTTC
CDR3 length: 15; V gene: TRBV25-1; D gene: -; clone size: -; J gene: TRBJ2-1; CDR3 protein: CASSERYLGGGEQFF; CDR3 DNA: TGTGCCAGCAGTGAACGTTACCTTGGGGGCGGTGAGCAGTTCTTC
CDR3 length: 13; V gene: TRBV30; D gene: TRBD1; clone size: -; J gene: TRBJ1-1; CDR3 protein: CAWGDRVDTEAFF; CDR3 DNA: TGTGCCTGGGGGGACAGGGTGGACACTGAAGCTTTCTTT
CDR3 length: 15; V gene: TRBV4-1; D gene: -; clone size: -; J gene: TRBJ2-7; CDR3 protein: CASSQRRDGSYEQYF; CDR3 DNA: TGCGCCAGCAGCCAGAGACGGGACGGTTCCTACGAGCAGTACTTC
CDR3 length: 16; V gene: TRBV2; D gene: TRBD2; clone size: once; J gene: TRBJ2-5; CDR3 protein: CASSEVSGGPWETQYF; CDR3 DNA: TGTGCCAGCAGTGAAGTCTCGGGGGGGCCTTGGGAGACCCAGTACTTC
CDR3 length: 14; V gene: TRBV6-5; D gene: -; clone size: -; J gene: TRBJ1-1; CDR3 protein: CASSYWGLNTEAFF; CDR3 DNA: TGTGCCAGCAGTTACTGGGGGCTGAACACTGAAGCTTTCTTT
CDR3 length: 14; V gene: TRBV6-1; D gene: -; clone size: once; J gene: TRBJ1-5; CDR3 protein: CASIFSGHNQPQHF; CDR3 DNA: TGTGCCAGCATTTTCTCGGGACACAATCAGCCCCAGCATTTT
CDR3 length: 15; V gene: TRBV7-9; D gene: -; clone size: -; J gene: TRBJ1-3; CDR3 protein: CASSLEISSGNTIYF; CDR3 DNA: TGTGCCAGCAGCTTAGAGATTTCCTCTGGAAACACCATATATTTT
CDR3 length: 14; V gene: TRBV2; D gene: -; clone size: -; J gene: TRBJ1-6; CDR3 protein: CASSGRGDNSPLHF; CDR3 DNA: TGTGCCAGCAGTGGGCGGGGCGACAATTCACCCCTCCACTTT
CDR3 length: 15; V gene: TRBV4-1; D gene: -; clone size: -; J gene: TRBJ2-3; CDR3 protein: CASSQRSTSTDTQYF; CDR3 DNA: TGCGCCAGCAGCCAACGGAGCACTAGCACAGATACGCAGTATTTT
CDR3 length: 11; V gene: TRBV6-5; D gene: -; clone size: -; J gene: TRBJ1-5; CDR3 protein: CASGPSQPQHF; CDR3 DNA: TGTGCCAGCGGTCCCAGTCAGCCCCAGCATTTT
CDR3 length: 15; V gene: TRBV28; D gene: TRBD1; clone size: -; J gene: TRBJ1-6; CDR3 protein: CASSYGQGYNSPLHF; CDR3 DNA: TGTGCCAGCAGTTACGGACAGGGATATAATTCACCCCTCCACTTT
CDR3 length: 13; V gene: TRBV5-4; D gene: -; clone size: -; J gene: TRBJ1-1; CDR3 protein: CASSDGGGPEAFF; CDR3 DNA: TGTGCCAGCAGCGACGGCGGGGGCCCTGAAGCTTTCTTT
CDR3 length: 15; V gene: TRBV5-1; D gene: -; clone size: -; J gene: TRBJ2-5; CDR3 protein: CASSLVPDMRETQYF; CDR3 DNA: TGCGCCAGCAGCTTGGTTCCAGATATGAGAGAGACCCAGTACTTC
CDR3 length: 13; V gene: TRBV30; D gene: TRBD1; clone size: -; J gene: TRBJ2-7; CDR3 protein: CACSGTGAYEQYF; CDR3 DNA: TGTGCCTGTTCCGGGACAGGGGCCTACGAGCAGTACTTC
CDR3 length: 13; V gene: TRBV11-2; D gene: -; clone size: -; J gene: TRBJ2-7; CDR3 protein: CASSLVRGNEQYF; CDR3 DNA: TGTGCCAGCAGCTTAGTCCGGGGAAACGAGCAGTACTTC